The 22 T cell receptor beta chains given below trace back to one sample, sequenced in a study of Ad26.COV2.S vaccination and SARS-CoV-2 variants (dated by TCRdb to the early 2020s). The method behind the library was the immunoSEQ multiplex PCR assay. In TCRdb, the immuneACCESS table is reduced to in-frame sequences with V and J assigned. These tables do not hold every clone; where another copy was compared, an unresolved V gene accounts for under half, and the others remain unexplained. This sample has about 350,000 clones in its table, and 75% to 90% of those were observed once. Roughly a tenth of the sample belongs to the ten largest clones. This sample's treatment or condition label indicates: 19 received Ad26.COV2.S at low or high dose, single or two shots; several received placebo; per-sample allocation not given. For vaccine and placebo recipients, repertoires were sequenced using samples collected on day 63 after the first injection.

Specimen: peripheral blood, collected in a trial of Ad26.COV2.S vaccine versus placebo. All receptors derive from a person between 18 and 65 years old who received the Ad26.COV2.S COVID-19 vaccine or a placebo.

Written as DNA, the CDR3 is TGCGCCAGCAGCGCGTTAGCGGGGCCTAGCACAGATACGCAGTATTTT. Residues: CASSALAGPSTDTQYF. This chain joins TRBV5-1 and TRBJ2-3, with TRBD2 matching 8 bases. The J segment lost 0 bases and the V segment lost 4 bases, leaving 7 bases of the junction unmatched. This CDR3 has 16 residues. The germline CDR1 and CDR2 sequences are SGHRS and YFSETQ.

This chain links TRBV3-1 (or the pseudogene TRBV3-2) with TRBJ2-6; D is undetermined. The germline CDR1 and CDR2 sequences are LGHDT and YNNKEL (reference sequence). The V and J ends lost 0 bases and 1 base respectively, with 7 bases between them. CDR3 length equals 16 residues. In DNA, the CDR3 is TGTGCCAGCAGCCAAGATAGAGGTTCTGGGGCCAACGTCCTGACTTTC. Encoded protein: CASSQDRGSGANVLTF.

This sequence joins TRBV4-3 and TRBJ1-1; 7 bases agree with TRBD1. With V trimmed by 2 bases and J by 4 bases, 4 bases remained unmatched. CDR1 and CDR2 from the germline V gene are LGHNA and YSLEER. The CDR3 length is 14 residues. CDR3 nucleotide sequence: TGCGCCAGCAGCCAATCGACAGGGCCCACTGAAGCTTTCTTT. Its protein is CASSQSTGPTEAFF.

Details on this clone: Compared with germline, one end of the junction differs, possibly owing to a read error. V and J are TRBV7-2 and TRBJ2-1, with 9 bases that match TRBD1. This CDR3 contains 14 residues. Germline loops: CDR1 SGHTA, CDR2 FQGNSA. The CDR3 DNA reads TGTGCCAGCTCCGGTCTGGGACAGGGACGCCTCAAGGTCTTC. Translating gives CASSGLGQGRLKVF.

The table lists this clone with a few counts. V is TRBV24-1 and J is TRBJ1-5; D is unclear. The CDR3 runs 13 residues. Germline lookup yields CDR1 KGHDR and CDR2 SFDVKD. V lost 6 bases, J lost 7 bases, and 12 bases lay in between. The CDR3 region is CATSTGVEQPQHF. In DNA form, the CDR3 reads TGTGCCACCAGTACCGGGGTAGAACAGCCCCAGCATTTT.

The chain uses TRBV30 and TRBJ1-4; tentative D call: TRBD1 (6 bases). Trimming stripped 7 bases from V and 5 bases from J, with 17 bases between. There are 14 residues in the CDR3. CDR1 and CDR2 from the germline V gene are GTSNPN and SVGIG (reference sequence). The CDR3 coding sequence is TGTGCCTACCGGTCCGGACAGATAAATGAAAAACTGTTTTTT. This encodes CAYRSGQINEKLFF.

This clone was seen only a few times. The chain recombines TRBV29-1 with TRBJ2-7; no reliable D call. V was pared by 7 bases and J by 2 bases, with 12 bases between. CDR3 length: 12 amino acids. Germline-derived CDR1 and CDR2 are SQVTM and ANQGSEA. Here the CDR3 DNA reads TGCAGCGCGCAGGAGCGTCCCTACGAGCAGTACTTC. It specifies CSAQERPYEQYF.

V usage is TRBV28 and J usage is TRBJ1-2; tentatively, D is TRBD1 (6 bases). Per germline, CDR1 MDHEN and CDR2 SYDVKM. There are 15 residues in the CDR3. V lost 2 bases to trimming and J lost 4 bases, with 14 bases between them. Written as DNA, the CDR3 is TGTGCCAGCAGTTTAACCCCCGGGGGCGTCTATGGCTACACCTTC. It is translated as CASSLTPGGVYGYTF.

The chain uses TRBV11-2 and TRBJ2-7; unclear D gene. The V gene lost 4 bases and the J gene lost 2 bases, with 9 bases spanning the gap. Germline V gene data show CDR1 as SGHAT and CDR2 as FQNNGV. The CDR3 is 13 amino acids. The CDR3 here is CASSSTVTYEQYF. In DNA form, the CDR3 reads TGTGCCAGCAGCTCCACAGTAACCTACGAGCAGTACTTC.

In this sample, this clone turned up once. The chain recombines TRBV4-1 with TRBJ2-5; 9 bases match TRBD2. With 3 bases clipped from V and 1 base from J, the junction kept 18 bases outside the gene matches. CDR3 length: 20 amino acids. Germline CDR1 MGHRA, CDR2 YSYEKL. The CDR3 bases are TGCGCCAGCAGCCAGGACCACCACGGGGGAGCGGGGGGACGCCAAGAGACCCAGTACTTC. Translated, it gives CASSQDHHGGAGGRQETQYF.

In DNA, the CDR3 is TGTGCCTGCCAGGTGGGCAGCTACGAGCAGTACTTC. Residues: CACQVGSYEQYF. This sequence joins TRBV7-9 and TRBJ2-7, with D hard to call. V lost 11 bases and J 3 bases, leaving 14 bases between the germline ends. Germline values: CDR1 SEHNR, CDR2 FQNEAQ (reference sequence). This CDR3 comprises 12 residues.

This clone was found a few times. The genes are TRBV6-4 and TRBJ2-5; 7 bases line up with TRBD2. The CDR3 spans 13 residues. Germline V lookup: CDR1 MRHNA, CDR2 SNTAGT. Trimming removed 5 bases from V and 2 bases from J; junction bases left unmatched: 2. The CDR3 here is CASSPGGQETQYF. In nucleotides, the CDR3 is TGTGCCAGCAGTCCCGGGGGGCAAGAGACCCAGTACTTC.

This clone was picked up a small number of times. The chain combines TRBV7-9 with TRBJ2-5; D might be TRBD2 (7 bases). Germline lookup yields CDR1 SEHNR and CDR2 FQNEAQ (reference sequence). V lost 1 base to trimming and J lost 1 base, with 13 bases between them. CDR3 length: 16 residues. This chain's CDR3 is CASSLGVGGPQETQYF. DNA for the CDR3: TGTGCCAGCAGCTTAGGAGTGGGGGGGCCCCAAGAGACCCAGTACTTC.

The chain joins TRBV7-9 to TRBJ1-1; D is unresolved. The CDR3 spans 12 residues. Germline V gene lookup returns CDR1 SEHNR and CDR2 FQNEAQ (reference sequence). Trimming pared 5 bases from V and 1 base from J, leaving 5 bases between. Here the CDR3 reads CASSRANTEAFF. In nucleotides, the CDR3 is TGTGCCAGCAGCCGAGCGAACACTGAAGCTTTCTTT.

This chain connects TRBV6-4 to TRBJ1-6; D might be TRBD1 (5 bases). Trimming took 7 bases from V and 11 from J, leaving 18 bases between them. Germline CDR1 MRHNA, CDR2 SNTAGT. CDR3 length: 14 residues. CDR3 sequence: CASNRGRRNPPLHF. In nucleotides, the CDR3 is TGTGCCAGCAACCGGGGCCGGAGAAATCCACCCCTCCACTTT.

The chain uses TRBV4-2 and TRBJ2-3; TRBD2 matches 7 bases. V shed 0 bases, J shed 5 bases, and the junction held 5 bases outside the gene matches. Germline CDR1 LGHNA, CDR2 YNFKEQ. The CDR3 consists of 15 residues. The CDR3 reads CASSQEGGDRDTQYF. CDR3 coding DNA: TGTGCCAGCAGCCAAGAGGGGGGGGATCGAGATACGCAGTATTTT.

The chain is built from TRBV4-1 and TRBJ1-2; D unresolved. This CDR3 region has 15 residues. Germline CDR1 is MGHRA and CDR2 is YSYEKL. Deletions cut 4 bases from V and 4 bases from J, with 16 bases between. CDR3 residues: CASSPRARGGYGYTF. Written as DNA, the CDR3 is TGCGCCAGCAGCCCACGGGCCCGGGGAGGCTATGGCTACACCTTC.

The chain uses TRBV28 and TRBJ1-2; D may be TRBD1 (5 bases). Germline CDR1 is MDHEN and CDR2 is SYDVKM. The CDR3 has 13 amino acids. Trimming left V 6 bases short and J 4 bases short, with 12 bases between. In DNA, the CDR3 is TGTGCCAGCAGGATAGGGGCCTCCTATGGCTACACCTTC. Residues: CASRIGASYGYTF.

The chain couples TRBV29-1 to TRBJ1-1; 8 bases align to TRBD1. Per germline, CDR1 SQVTM and CDR2 ANQGSEA. There are 14 residues in the CDR3. After removal of 7 bases from V and 4 bases from J, the junction contained 11 bases not matched to a gene. The CDR3, as DNA: TGCAGCGCTGGGGAACCAGGGGGCGGCACTGAAGCTTTCTTT. It codes for CSAGEPGGGTEAFF.

This clone was recorded a few times. This rearrangement joins TRBV10-1 to TRBJ2-7; 7 positions agree with TRBD1. From germline, CDR1 is WNHNN and CDR2 SYGVQD (reference sequence). With 5 bases clipped from V and 3 bases from J, the junction kept 4 bases outside the gene matches. CDR3 size: 13 residues. The DNA of the CDR3 is TGCGCCAGCAGTCCCGGGACAGTCTACGAGCAGTACTTC. It encodes CASSPGTVYEQYF.

The CDR3 coding sequence is TGTGCCATCAGTGACGGAGGGGATAATCAGCCCCAGCATTTT. Residues: CAISDGGDNQPQHF. The chain employs TRBV10-3 and TRBJ1-5; D might be TRBD1 (5 bases). This CDR3 has 14 residues. Per the germline V gene, CDR1 is ENHRY and CDR2 is SYGVKD. V lost 3 bases, J lost 4 bases, and 10 bases lay in between.

This clone was observed a single time. This chain joins TRBV24-1 and TRBJ2-5, with 7 positions matching TRBD2. The CDR3 is made up of 16 amino acids. V lost 3 bases to trimming and J lost 5 bases; unmatched junction nucleotides: 11. Germline lookup yields CDR1 KGHDR and CDR2 SFDVKD. In DNA, the CDR3 is TGTGCCACCAGTGATAATGGCGGGCCCGGGGGGGAGACCCAGTACTTC. Translation: CATSDNGGPGGETQYF.